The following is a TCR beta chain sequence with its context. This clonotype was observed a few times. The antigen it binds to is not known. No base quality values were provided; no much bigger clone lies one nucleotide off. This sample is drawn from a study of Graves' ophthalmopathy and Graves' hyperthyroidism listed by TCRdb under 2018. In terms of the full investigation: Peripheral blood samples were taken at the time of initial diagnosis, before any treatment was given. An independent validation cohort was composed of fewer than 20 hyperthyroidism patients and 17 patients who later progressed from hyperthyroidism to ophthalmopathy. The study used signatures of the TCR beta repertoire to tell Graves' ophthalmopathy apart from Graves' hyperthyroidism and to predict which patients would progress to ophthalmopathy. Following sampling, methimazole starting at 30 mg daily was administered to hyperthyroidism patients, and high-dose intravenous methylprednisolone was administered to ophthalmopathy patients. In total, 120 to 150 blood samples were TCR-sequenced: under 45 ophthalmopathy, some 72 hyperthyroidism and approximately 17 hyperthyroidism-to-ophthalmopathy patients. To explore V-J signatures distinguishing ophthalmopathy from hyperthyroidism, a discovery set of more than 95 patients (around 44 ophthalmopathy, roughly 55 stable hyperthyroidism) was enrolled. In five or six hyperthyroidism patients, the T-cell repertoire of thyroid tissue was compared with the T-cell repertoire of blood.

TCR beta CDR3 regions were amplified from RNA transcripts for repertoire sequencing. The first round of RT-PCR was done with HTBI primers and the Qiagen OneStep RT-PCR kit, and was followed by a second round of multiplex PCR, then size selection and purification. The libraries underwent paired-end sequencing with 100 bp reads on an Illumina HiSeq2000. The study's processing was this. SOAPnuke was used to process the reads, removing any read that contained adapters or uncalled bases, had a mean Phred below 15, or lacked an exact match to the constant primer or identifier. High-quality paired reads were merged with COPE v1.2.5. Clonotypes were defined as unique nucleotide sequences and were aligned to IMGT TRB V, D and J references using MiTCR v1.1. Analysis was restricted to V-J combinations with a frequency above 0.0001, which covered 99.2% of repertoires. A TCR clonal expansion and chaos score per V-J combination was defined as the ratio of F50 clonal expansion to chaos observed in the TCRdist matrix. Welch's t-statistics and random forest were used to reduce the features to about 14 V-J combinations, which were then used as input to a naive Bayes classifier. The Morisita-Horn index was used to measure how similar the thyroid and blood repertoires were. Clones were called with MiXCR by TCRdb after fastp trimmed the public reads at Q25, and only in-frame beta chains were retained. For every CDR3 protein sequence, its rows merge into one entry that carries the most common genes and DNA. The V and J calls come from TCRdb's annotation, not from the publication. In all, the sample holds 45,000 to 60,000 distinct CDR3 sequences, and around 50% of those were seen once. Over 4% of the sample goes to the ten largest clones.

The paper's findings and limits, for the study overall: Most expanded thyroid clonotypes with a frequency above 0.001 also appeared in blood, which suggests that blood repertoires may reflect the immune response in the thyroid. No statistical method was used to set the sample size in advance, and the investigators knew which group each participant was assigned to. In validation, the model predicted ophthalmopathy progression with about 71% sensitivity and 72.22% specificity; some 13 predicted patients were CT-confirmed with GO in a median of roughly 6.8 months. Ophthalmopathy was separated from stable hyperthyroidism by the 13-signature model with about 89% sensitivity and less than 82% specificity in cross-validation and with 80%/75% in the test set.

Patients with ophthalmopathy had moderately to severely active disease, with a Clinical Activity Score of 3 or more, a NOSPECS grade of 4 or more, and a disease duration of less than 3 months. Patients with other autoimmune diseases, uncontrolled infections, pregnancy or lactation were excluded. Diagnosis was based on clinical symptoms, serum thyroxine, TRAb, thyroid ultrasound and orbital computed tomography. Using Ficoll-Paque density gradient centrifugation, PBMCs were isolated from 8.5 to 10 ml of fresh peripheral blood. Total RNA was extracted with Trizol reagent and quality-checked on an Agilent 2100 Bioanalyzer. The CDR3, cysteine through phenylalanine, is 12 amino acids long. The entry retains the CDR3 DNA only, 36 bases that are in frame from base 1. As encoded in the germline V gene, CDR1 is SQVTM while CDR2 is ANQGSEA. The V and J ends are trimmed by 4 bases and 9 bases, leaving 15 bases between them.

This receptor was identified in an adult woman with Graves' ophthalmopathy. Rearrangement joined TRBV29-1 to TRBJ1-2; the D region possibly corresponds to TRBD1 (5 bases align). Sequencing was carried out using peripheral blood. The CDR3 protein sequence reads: CSVGGPKDSYTF. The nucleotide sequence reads TGCAGCGTTGGAGGCCCCAAGGACAGCTACACCTTC.